A selection of T cell receptor beta chains follows, all from one sample in a study of blood T cell repertoires in COVID-19. Data came from immunoSEQ multiplex PCR; TCRdb stores just in-frame clones and leaves some out. The table lists about 50,000 clones, about 90% of them singletons, with roughly 12% in the top ten. Sequencing input: peripheral blood. The receptors here all came from a human donor with active COVID-19. The donor label of this sample is uncertain. The CDR3 runs from the conserved cysteine through the conserved F or W. D genes are given only for firm matches. Size values are once, few and many counts, or a class for expanded clones, and some rows have none.

NA,TRBV5-1,NA,TRBJ2-2,CASSTTSVFSGELFF,TGCGCCAGCAGCACGACTAGTGTTTTTTCCGGGGAGCTGTTTTTT
NA,TRBV11-3,NA,TRBJ2-1,CASSQGGNYNEQFF,TGTGCCAGCAGCCAAGGGGGTAATTACAATGAGCAGTTCTTC
TRBD1,TRBV2,once,TRBJ1-5,CASSDPRGRDQPQHF,TGTGCCAGCAGTGACCCCAGGGGGCGCGATCAGCCCCAGCATTTT
NA,TRBV5-6,NA,TRBJ2-3,CASSLGGHADTQYF,TGTGCCAGCAGCTTGGGAGGGCACGCAGATACGCAGTATTTT
NA,TRBV25-1,NA,TRBJ1-1,CASSPPGQLNTEAFF,TGTGCCAGCAGTCCTCCGGGACAATTGAACACTGAAGCTTTCTTT
NA,TRBV18,NA,TRBJ2-7,CASSPPGSLQQYF,TGTGCCAGCTCACCACCGGGCAGCCTCCAGCAGTACTTC
TRBD1,TRBV15,NA,TRBJ1-5,CATSRNRGNSNQPQHF,TGTGCCACCAGCAGAAACAGGGGAAATAGCAATCAGCCCCAGCATTTT
NA,TRBV27,large,TRBJ2-1,CASAYLASSSNEQFF,TGTGCCAGCGCTTACCTAGCGTCATCCTCGAATGAGCAGTTCTTC
NA,TRBV19,few,TRBJ2-7,CASSIAGGLVEQYF,TGTGCCAGTAGTATAGCGGGGGGCCTGGTTGAGCAGTACTTC
NA,TRBV5-1,NA,TRBJ1-1,CASSFRGWGTEAFF,TGCGCCAGCAGCTTCAGGGGATGGGGCACTGAAGCTTTCTTT
TRBD1,TRBV30,NA,TRBJ1-2,CATSGDRDYGYTF,TGTGCTACCTCGGGCGACAGGGACTATGGCTACACCTTC
NA,TRBV6-5,once,TRBJ2-5,CASRGPIQETQYF,TGTGCCAGCAGGGGGCCCATACAAGAGACCCAGTACTTC
TRBD1,TRBV11-2,NA,TRBJ1-1,CASSLEWGQRDTEAFF,TGTGCCAGCAGCTTAGAATGGGGACAGAGAGACACTGAAGCTTTCTTT
NA,TRBV5-8,once,TRBJ2-2,CASSLAISGQNTGELFF,TGTGCCAGCAGCTTGGCCATATCAGGGCAGAACACCGGGGAGCTGTTTTTT
TRBD2,TRBV7-6,NA,TRBJ2-7,CASSRTGTTTYEQYF,TGTGCCAGCAGCCGGACCGGGACTACGACCTACGAGCAGTACTTC
NA,TRBV5-6,NA,TRBJ1-6,CASTIERATYNSPLHF,TGTGCCAGCACCATCGAGCGGGCTACTTATAATTCACCCCTCCACTTT
NA,TRBV5-4,NA,TRBJ2-7,CASSLGTTGVYEQYF,TGTGCCAGCAGTTTAGGGACCACGGGGGTTTACGAGCAGTACTTC
TRBD1,TRBV2,NA,TRBJ1-1,CAGTLTGTANTEAFF,TGTGCCGGGACTTTAACCGGGACAGCGAACACTGAAGCTTTCTTT
NA,TRBV19,few,TRBJ1-2,CASSGGWGDGYTF,TGTGCCAGTAGTGGAGGGTGGGGCGATGGCTACACCTTC
NA,TRBV7-8,few,TRBJ2-2,CASSYPVLAERDTGELFF,TGTGCCAGCAGCTACCCCGTACTAGCTGAGCGGGACACCGGGGAGCTGTTTTTT
NA,TRBV5-4,NA,TRBJ2-5,CASSLDGLEQETQYF,TGTGCCAGCAGCTTGGACGGGTTGGAACAAGAGACCCAGTACTTC
NA,TRBV6-1,NA,TRBJ2-2,CASRDSNTGELFF,TGTGCCAGCAGGGACTCGAACACCGGGGAGCTGTTTTTT
NA,TRBV7-2,NA,TRBJ1-2,CASSQGPGVSVGYTF,TGTGCCAGCAGCCAAGGCCCAGGGGTGAGCGTTGGCTACACCTTC
TRBD2,TRBV11-2,NA,TRBJ2-5,CASSTGGGGETQYF,TGTGCCAGCAGCACGGGGGGAGGTGGGGAGACCCAGTACTTC
TRBD1,TRBV30,once,TRBJ1-2,CAWSLQGAQGYTF,TGTGCCTGGAGCCTACAGGGGGCGCAAGGCTACACCTTC
TRBD2,TRBV7-3,NA,TRBJ2-3,CASSLRVLAGGSTDTQYF,TGTGCCAGCAGCTTAAGGGTACTAGCGGGGGGGAGCACAGATACGCAGTATTTT
TRBD2,TRBV29-1,NA,TRBJ2-7,CSVVLLAASSYEQYF,TGCAGCGTTGTCTTACTAGCGGCAAGCTCCTACGAGCAGTACTTC